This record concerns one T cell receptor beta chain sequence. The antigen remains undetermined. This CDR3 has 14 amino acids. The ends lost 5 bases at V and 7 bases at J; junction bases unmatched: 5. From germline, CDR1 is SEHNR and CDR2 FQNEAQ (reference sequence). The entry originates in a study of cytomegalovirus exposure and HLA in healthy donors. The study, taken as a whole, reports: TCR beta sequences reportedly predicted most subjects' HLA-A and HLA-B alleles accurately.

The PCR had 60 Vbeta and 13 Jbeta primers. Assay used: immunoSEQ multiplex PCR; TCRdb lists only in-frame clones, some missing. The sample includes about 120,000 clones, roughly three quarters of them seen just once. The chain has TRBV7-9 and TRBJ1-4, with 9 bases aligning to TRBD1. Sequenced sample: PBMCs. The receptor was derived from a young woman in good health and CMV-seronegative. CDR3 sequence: CASSVDRGGEKLFF. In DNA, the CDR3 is TGTGCCAGCAGCGTGGACAGGGGTGGTGAAAAACTGTTTTTT.